The rows below give T cell receptor beta chains drawn from one sample of a study of control samples from healthy donors and cancer patients. Assay: immunoSEQ multiplex PCR; the TCRdb copy retains only in-frame clones and omits some. The sample consists of roughly 150,000 clones, around 90% of them appearing once. Sequenced: blood. All receptors come from a man under 40 in good health. The CDR3 runs from the conserved cysteine through the conserved F or W. Size is stated for part of the rows, as once, few or many counts, or as a class when the clone is expanded.

TRBJ1-5	-	TRBV25-1	CASSGDRGSNQPQHF
TRBJ2-7	-	TRBV9	CASSVGTGPYEQYF
TRBJ1-1	-	TRBV7-9	CASSLVDGMNTEAFF
TRBJ2-2	-	TRBV9	CASSKGHRGAVF
TRBJ1-1	-	TRBV11-3	CASSALENTEAFF
TRBJ2-1	-	TRBV7-3	CASSLEGSGMYSEQFF
TRBJ2-7	-	TRBV10-1	CASRWRLAAEDVYEQYF
TRBJ1-3	-	TRBV18	CASSPRAGNSGNTIYF
TRBJ2-7	-	TRBV11-2	CATGTSGIGLYEQYF
TRBJ1-1	-	TRBV19	CASSIVRNTEAFF
TRBJ2-7	-	TRBV7-9	CASSFQNYEQYF
TRBJ2-7	-	TRBV7-2	CASRLSGGPQYEQYF
TRBJ2-5	-	TRBV9	CASSAGGPQTQYF
TRBJ2-7	-	TRBV11-2	CASSLVGQSYEQYF
TRBJ2-3	-	TRBV5-4	CASSLDWASTDTQYF
TRBJ2-5	-	TRBV5-6	CASSPGLAADQETQYF
TRBJ2-1	-	TRBV11-3	CASSRPGGLNEQFF
TRBJ2-7	-	TRBV7-2	CASSLGGGTYEQYF
TRBJ2-5	-	TRBV5-5	CASSPRTAGGTQYF
TRBJ2-1	-	TRBV7-9	CASREGLVTYNEQFF
TRBJ2-7	-	TRBV7-2	CASSLVWQTGEQYF
TRBJ2-1	-	TRBV6-5	CASSGLAGGTNEQFF
TRBJ2-3	-	TRBV7-3	CASSPLTSGRRYF
TRBJ1-1	once	TRBV4-3	CASSLEGGTNEAFF
TRBJ2-1	-	TRBV3-1/TRBV3-2	CASSPKRTEQFF
TRBJ1-3	once	TRBV4-2	CASSQDLIRGGSGNTIYF
TRBJ2-2	-	TRBV15	CATSSEGGTGELFF
TRBJ2-7	-	TRBV7-2	CASSLVSYEQYF
TRBJ2-3	-	TRBV9	CASSVADTQYF
TRBJ1-1	once	TRBV19	CATGQGLGTEAFF
TRBJ1-4	-	TRBV6-5	CASSYSRQGSEKLFF
TRBJ2-1	-	TRBV11-3	CASSVRGLGGSNEQFF
TRBJ1-3	once	TRBV7-8	CASSFFESSGNTIYF
TRBJ2-1	once	TRBV7-6	CASSLAVAGPNEQFF
TRBJ1-6	-	TRBV2	CASSGGNSPLHF
TRBJ1-5	-	TRBV3-1/TRBV3-2	CASSQGQGPQWPQHF
TRBJ2-3	-	TRBV7-9	CAGDRLAGTDTQYF
TRBJ1-1	-	TRBV25-1	CATRPSMNTEAFF
TRBJ2-2	-	TRBV6-5	CASGTPRYTGELFF
TRBJ2-7	-	TRBV20-1	CSASPPGRREQYF
TRBJ2-3	few	TRBV4-3	CASSQSRTRTDTQYF
TRBJ2-5	once	TRBV6-5	CASMVGPLATQYF
TRBJ1-3	-	TRBV24-1	CATSDGVSPGNTIYF
TRBJ1-5	-	TRBV29-1	CSVGQGNSNQPQHF
TRBJ1-3	-	TRBV15	CATSRGTGGNTIYF
TRBJ2-7	-	TRBV4-1	CASSQDNEQYF
TRBJ2-1	few	TRBV7-2	CASSLVAGGYNEQFF
TRBJ2-3	-	TRBV6-5	CASRLTVTDTQYF
TRBJ2-7	-	TRBV18	CASSTDPYEQYF
TRBJ2-5	-	TRBV7-2	CASSSGETQYF